This passage covers 27 T cell receptor beta chains from one sample sequenced in a study of preoperative IRX-2 immunotherapy in early breast cancer. The treatment: preoperative locoregional IRX-2 cytokine immunotherapy. Sequencing used immunoSEQ multiplex PCR; TCRdb keeps in-frame clones, though not all of them. The sample has 20,000 to 30,000 clones; more than 80% are singletons. Material: tumor tissue, obtained after IRX-2 immunotherapy. These receptors were obtained from a human donor with breast cancer.

This sequence joins TRBV5-5 and TRBJ2-5, with D possibly TRBD2 on 5 matching bases. From germline, CDR1 is SGHKS and CDR2 YYEKEE (reference sequence). The CDR3 loop spans 14 amino acids. Trimming stripped 4 bases from V and 5 bases from J, with 15 bases between. The CDR3 nucleotides are TGTGCCAGCAGCCCTGGACTTTCTGGTGAGACCCAGTACTTC. As protein: CASSPGLSGETQYF.

The chain employs TRBV28 and TRBJ2-7, with 8 bases fitting TRBD2. Germline V CDR1 and CDR2: MDHEN, SYDVKM. The junction had 8 bases not matched to a gene; V was cut back by 2 bases and J by 5 bases. This CDR3 region has 15 residues. CDR3 bases: TGTGCCAGCAGTTTAATTACTAGCGGACAGCACGAGCAGTACTTC. This sequence encodes CASSLITSGQHEQYF. Full variable domain (outside the CDR3, taken from reference TRBV28 and TRBJ2-7): DVKVTQSSRYLVKRTGEKVFLECVQDMDHENMFWYRQDPGLGLRLIYFSYDVKMKEKGDIPEGYSVSREKKERFSLILESASTNQTSMYLCASSLITSGQHEQYFGPGTRLTVT.

The chain is built from TRBV5-1 and TRBJ2-7; 10 bases map to TRBD2. V gave up 2 bases and J gave up 7 bases; unmatched junction bases: 9. This CDR3 has 15 residues. Germline CDR1 SGHRS, CDR2 YFSETQ. Here the CDR3 reads CASSFAGTSAREQYF. CDR3 DNA: TGCGCCAGCAGCTTCGCCGGGACTAGCGCGAGGGAGCAGTACTTC.

DNA for the CDR3: TGTGCCAGCAGCTCCCGACAGGGGTGGAATGAGCAGTTCTTC. This encodes CASSSRQGWNEQFF. The rearrangement links TRBV11-2 to TRBJ2-1; TRBD1 agrees at 8 bases. This CDR3 has 14 amino acids. J lost 7 bases, V lost 4 bases, and 6 bases had no gene match. Germline CDR1 and CDR2: SGHAT and FQNNGV.

This clone has more than one count but fewer than ten. This chain uses TRBV6-4 with TRBJ2-1; D possibly uses TRBD1 or TRBD2 (7 bases each). Germline CDR1 and CDR2: MRHNA and SNTAGT. The CDR3 is 15 amino acids. V lost 9 bases and J lost 3, with 18 bases in between. The CDR3 loop reads CASTPSGGDYNEQFF. The CDR3 nucleotides read TGTGCCAGTACTCCGTCAGGGGGGGACTACAATGAGCAGTTCTTC.

This clone was recorded once. V gene TRBV28 combines with J gene TRBJ1-3; the match to TRBD1 covers 9 bases. The J segment lost 0 bases and the V segment lost 6 bases, leaving 6 bases of the junction unmatched. Germline V CDR1 and CDR2: MDHEN, SYDVKM. The CDR3 runs 16 residues. DNA of the CDR3: TGTGCCAGCAGGCCGGACAGGGGCACCTCTGGAAACACCATATATTTT. It specifies CASRPDRGTSGNTIYF.

The sample holds a few counts of this clone. The chain recombines TRBV28 with TRBJ1-3, with D unclear. This CDR3 is built from 13 residues. The germline V and J ends were trimmed by 4 bases and 4 bases, with 8 bases remaining between them. The germline V gene has CDR1 MDHEN and CDR2 SYDVKM. The CDR3 DNA is TGTGCCAGCAGTTATGGTATCGGAAACACCATATATTTT. Amino acid sequence: CASSYGIGNTIYF.

V is TRBV7-9 and J is TRBJ2-3; TRBD2 agrees at 7 bases. The trim removed 5 bases at V and 0 bases at J, leaving 11 bases unmatched. The CDR3 runs 17 residues. Germline values: CDR1 SEHNR, CDR2 FQNEAQ (reference sequence). CDR3 sequence (DNA): TGTGCCAGCAGCCCTAGAAATGAGGGAGGGAGCACAGATACGCAGTATTTT. Translation gives CASSPRNEGGSTDTQYF.

Only one count was recorded for this clone. V and J are TRBV6-5 and TRBJ1-6; D is perhaps TRBD1 (5 bases). The CDR3 runs to 16 residues. Per germline, CDR1 MNHEY and CDR2 SVGAGI. V was cut by 0 bases and J by 9 bases, with 15 bases left in between. The CDR3 nucleotides are TGTGCCAGCAGTTACTCTTCACGTATGGGGGGTTCACCCCTCCACTTT. Translating gives CASSYSSRMGGSPLHF.

The chain combines TRBV5-5 with TRBJ2-7; D possibly uses TRBD1 or TRBD2 (5 bases each). Looked up from germline, CDR1 is SGHKS and CDR2 is YYEKEE (reference sequence). The length of the CDR3 is 15 residues. Trimming cost V 4 bases and J 3 bases, with 17 bases left between them. The CDR3 region is CASSPQKRQGYEQYF. CDR3 nucleotides: TGTGCCAGCAGCCCCCAAAAGCGGCAGGGCTACGAGCAGTACTTC.

This clone was picked up one time. The genes are TRBV7-2 and TRBJ1-2; a weak D match, TRBD1 (5 bases). CDR1 and CDR2 (germline): SGHTA, FQGNSA. This CDR3 is 15 amino acids long. Deletions cut 5 bases from V and 2 bases from J, with 15 bases between. The CDR3 DNA follows: TGTGCCAGCAGCAGGGGAGCAGTCTCCAACTATGGCTACACCTTC. This gives the protein CASSRGAVSNYGYTF.

This sequence joins TRBV28 and TRBJ2-3; no reliable D call. Germline values: CDR1 MDHEN, CDR2 SYDVKM. V shed 2 bases and J shed 4 bases, with 7 bases lying between them. CDR3 size: 13 residues. The CDR3 DNA reads as TGTGCCAGCAGTTTAACAGTTCCAGATACGCAGTATTTT. Translating gives CASSLTVPDTQYF.

This rearrangement joins TRBV4-1 to TRBJ2-7, with 9 bases identical to TRBD2. V dropped 0 bases and J dropped 5; count of bases not matched to a gene: 8. The CDR3 spans 16 residues. Germline CDR1 is MGHRA and CDR2 is YSYEKL. The CDR3, as DNA: TGCGCCAGCAGCCAAGATTTCGGGGTAGCGGGAGACGAGCAGTACTTC. Its translation: CASSQDFGVAGDEQYF.

This clone was observed a handful of times. This CDR3 is CASSPSAGAGGYTF. The CDR3 DNA follows: TGTGCCAGCAGCCCCTCCGCGGGGGCTGGGGGCTACACCTTC. The chain carries TRBV14 and TRBJ1-2; possibly TRBD1 for D (6 bases). Germline V gene sequence: CDR1 SGHDN, CDR2 FVKESK. The V end lost 4 bases, the J end lost 8 bases, and 17 bases lay between the germline ends. This CDR3 has 14 residues. The whole variable domain, filled in from reference TRBV14 and TRBJ1-2, reads EAGVTQFPSHSVIEKGQTVTLRCDPISGHDNLYWYRRVMGKEIKFLLHFVKESKQDESGMPNNRFLAERTGGTYSTLKVQPAELEDSGVYFCASSPSAGAGGYTFGSGTRLTVV.

CDR3 amino acids: CASSIGRGGRNTIYF. DNA of the CDR3: TGTGCCAGCAGCATAGGGCGAGGGGGAAGAAACACCATATATTTT. The rearrangement uses TRBV7-2 and TRBJ1-3; TRBD1 might be the D (6 bases). In germline, CDR1 is SGHTA, CDR2 FQGNSA. The CDR3 length is 15 residues. V was cut by 5 bases and J by 5 bases, with 16 bases left in between.

The chain carries TRBV10-3 and TRBJ2-1, with TRBD1 matching over 10 bases. The CDR3 loop spans 16 amino acids. J gave up 2 bases and V 3 bases, and 4 bases lay outside the gene matches. Per the germline V gene, CDR1 is ENHRY and CDR2 is SYGVKD. The CDR3 protein is CAISDDGQGAYNEQFF. The CDR3 nucleotides read TGTGCCATCAGTGACGACGGACAGGGGGCCTACAATGAGCAGTTCTTC.

This clone was seen once. The chain has TRBV9 and TRBJ1-6; possible D gene TRBD1, 6 bases. Germline loops: CDR1 SGDLS, CDR2 YYNGEE. V was pared by 0 bases and J by 7 bases, with 8 bases between. This CDR3 is 14 amino acids long. CDR3 loop: CASSVARGNSPLHF. The CDR3 DNA sequence: TGTGCCAGCAGCGTAGCTAGGGGGAATTCACCCCTCCACTTT.

The chain links TRBV5-4 to TRBJ1-1; 8 bases are shared with TRBD1. There are 13 residues in the CDR3. The germline V gene has CDR1 SGHNT and CDR2 YYREEE (reference sequence). The junction had 2 bases not matched to a gene; V was cut back by 4 bases and J by 3 bases. CDR3 sequence reads: CASSLTGDTEAFF. For the CDR3, the DNA is TGTGCCAGCAGCCTGACAGGGGACACTGAAGCTTTCTTT.

The CDR3 spells CASSHGYTF. DNA of the CDR3: TGTGCCAGCAGCCATGGCTACACCTTC. This rearrangement joins TRBV3-1 (or the pseudogene TRBV3-2) to TRBJ1-2; no firm D call. Germline CDR1 is LGHDT and CDR2 is YNNKEL (reference sequence). The CDR3 totals 9 residues. The germline V and J ends were trimmed by 3 bases and 7 bases, with 0 bases remaining between them.

This rearrangement joins TRBV15 to TRBJ2-5; 9 bases line up with TRBD1. The J segment lost 4 bases and the V segment lost 6 bases, leaving 3 bases of the junction unmatched. The CDR3 is made up of 13 amino acids. The germline V gene encodes CDR1 LNHNV and CDR2 YYDKDF (reference sequence). In nucleotides, the CDR3 is TGTGCCACCAGTACAGGGGGCCGAGAGACCCAGTACTTC. Its protein product is CATSTGGRETQYF. The whole variable domain, filled in from reference TRBV15 and TRBJ2-5, reads DAMVIQNPRYQVTQFGKPVTLSCSQTLNHNVMYWYQQKSSQAPKLLFHYYDKDFNNEADTPDNFQSRRPNTSFCFLDIRSPGLGDTAMYLCATSTGGRETQYFGPGTRLLVL.

The chain carries TRBV6-5 and TRBJ1-6; maybe TRBD1 (5 bases). The CDR3 runs 14 residues. In germline, CDR1 is MNHEY, CDR2 SVGAGI. The V end lost 6 bases, the J end lost 6 bases, and 12 bases lay between the germline ends. CDR3 DNA sequence: TGTGCCAGCAGGGGCGACAGTGGTAATTCACCCCTCCACTTT. Encoded protein: CASRGDSGNSPLHF.

This chain uses TRBV28 with TRBJ2-5, with D possibly being TRBD1 or TRBD2 (5 bases each). CDR3 length equals 11 residues. V was pared by 6 bases and J by 6 bases, with 8 bases between. Germline lookup yields CDR1 MDHEN and CDR2 SYDVKM. DNA for the CDR3: TGTGCCAGCAGGGGGGAAAAGACCCAGTACTTC. As protein: CASRGEKTQYF.

This clone was seen just once. The rearrangement joins TRBV2 to TRBJ2-5, with TRBD1 matching over 8 bases. J gave up 2 bases and V 8 bases, and 7 bases lay outside the gene matches. Per germline, CDR1 SNHLY and CDR2 FYNNEI. There are 14 residues in the CDR3. CDR3 region: CASLLQGGQETQYF. CDR3 nucleotide sequence: TGTGCCAGCCTACTACAGGGGGGACAAGAGACCCAGTACTTC.

The gene calls are TRBV28 and TRBJ1-3; TRBD1 matches at 7 bases. Trimming took 3 bases from V and 4 from J; bases not matched to a gene: 9. Germline V gene sequence: CDR1 MDHEN, CDR2 SYDVKM. This CDR3 contains 16 residues. The CDR3 sequence: CASSLRQGGWGNTIYF. DNA of the CDR3: TGTGCCAGCAGTTTGAGACAGGGAGGGTGGGGAAACACCATATATTTT.

The CDR3 DNA reads as TGCGCCAGCAGCCCGGGAGGTTCGGGTATCGACGAGCAGTACTTC. Residues: CASSPGGSGIDEQYF. V and J are TRBV5-1 and TRBJ2-7; 7 nucleotides agree with TRBD2. The CDR3 is 15 residues long. Germline values: CDR1 SGHRS, CDR2 YFSETQ. V was pared by 4 bases and J by 5 bases, with 12 bases of the junction left unmatched.

In its sample, this clone was seen once. J is TRBJ2-1 and V is TRBV28, with TRBD1 matching over 8 bases. CDR3 length: 15 amino acids. Trimming took 4 bases from V and 12 from J; bases not matched to a gene: 14. Germline CDR1 is MDHEN and CDR2 is SYDVKM. CDR3 residues: CASSSPWGQVDGQFF. DNA of the CDR3: TGTGCCAGCAGTTCCCCGTGGGGACAGGTGGACGGGCAGTTCTTC.

This clone was detected once. The genes are TRBV11-3 and TRBJ2-1; the D gene could be TRBD1 or TRBD2 (6 bases each). V was clipped by 1 base and J by 0 bases, with 7 bases between them. The germline V gene has CDR1 SGHNT and CDR2 YENEEA. This CDR3 has 15 residues. The CDR3, as DNA: TGTGCCAGCAGCTTAGGGGGGGCCTCCTACAATGAGCAGTTCTTC. This codes for CASSLGGASYNEQFF.